The 18 T cell receptor beta chains listed next were all sequenced from one sample in a study of OX40 agonist ivuxolimab in advanced cancers. Libraries were prepared by immunoSEQ multiplex PCR; TCRdb keeps only in-frame clonotypes and omits some of them. The sample lists about 38,000 clones, 60% to 85% seen once, with around a tenth in the top ten. Here the sequenced sample was CD4+ or CD8+ T cells sorted from blood, taken in a trial of the OX40 agonist ivuxolimab. These receptors all stem from an adult with an advanced solid tumor such as melanoma, head and neck, liver or kidney cancer.

V is TRBV19 and J is TRBJ2-5; TRBD1 agrees at 7 bases. CDR1 and CDR2 (germline): LNHDA, SQIVND (reference sequence). With 4 bases clipped from V and 5 bases from J, the junction kept 16 bases outside the gene matches. This CDR3 has 17 residues. The CDR3 DNA is TGTGCCAGTAGTAAGGGGACAGTCAACCCCCAGAGGGAGACCCAGTACTTC. Its protein product is CASSKGTVNPQRETQYF.

J is TRBJ2-7 and V is TRBV9; D ambiguous. Germline V lookup: CDR1 SGDLS, CDR2 YYNGEE. V lost 0 bases and J lost 2, with 12 bases in between. The CDR3 runs 15 residues. The CDR3 DNA reads as TGTGCCAGCAGCGTAGGCACGGGCCTGACCTACGAGCAGTACTTC. It yields the protein CASSVGTGLTYEQYF.

This chain connects TRBV11-2 to TRBJ2-3, with a tentative D call TRBD1 (6 bases). V lost 4 bases and J lost 0, with 11 bases in between. The germline V gene encodes CDR1 SGHAT and CDR2 FQNNGV. This CDR3 comprises 15 residues. The CDR3 DNA follows: TGTGCCAGCAGCTCCCAACAGGGTAGCACAGATACGCAGTATTTT. Its translation is CASSSQQGSTDTQYF.

The chain carries TRBV19 and TRBJ2-1, with 8 bases that match TRBD1. The CDR3 extends over 16 amino acids. Germline V gives CDR1 LNHDA, CDR2 SQIVND (reference sequence). The ends lost 2 bases at V and 7 bases at J; junction bases unmatched: 10. The CDR3 sequence is CASSITGDRQVNEQFF. The CDR3 DNA reads TGTGCCAGTAGTATAACGGGGGACAGGCAGGTGAATGAGCAGTTCTTC.

The rearrangement joins TRBV7-3 to TRBJ1-2; a weak D match, TRBD1 (5 bases). Germline CDR1 SGHTA, CDR2 FQGTGA. CDR3 length: 15 amino acids. The V and J ends lost 0 bases and 4 bases respectively, with 12 bases between them. The CDR3 spells CASSLTGTNLYGYTF. The CDR3 region has the DNA TGTGCCAGCAGCTTAACCGGGACCAATCTCTATGGCTACACCTTC.

The V call is TRBV7-9, the J call TRBJ2-2; 8 nucleotides align to TRBD2. This CDR3 region has 14 residues. V lost 7 bases to trimming and J lost 6 bases; unmatched junction nucleotides: 7. Per the germline V gene, CDR1 is SEHNR and CDR2 is FQNEAQ (reference sequence). The DNA for the CDR3 is TGTGCCAGCACCTCCTCGGGGGGGGCCGGGGAGCTGTTTTTT. Translated, it gives CASTSSGGAGELFF.

The V and J genes are TRBV6-1 and TRBJ2-5; no clear D gene. Trimming pared 2 bases from V and 6 bases from J, leaving 16 bases between. The CDR3 length is 15 residues. From germline, CDR1 is MNHNS and CDR2 SASEGT. The CDR3 region is CASSENPLGRKTQYF. In DNA, the CDR3 is TGTGCCAGCAGTGAAAATCCCCTCGGAAGGAAGACCCAGTACTTC.

The chain recombines TRBV5-6 with TRBJ2-7; D uncertain. Germline CDR1 is SGHDT and CDR2 is YYEEEE. The CDR3 has 13 amino acids. Between the trimmed V and J ends, which lost 0 bases and 3 bases, there was a span of 7 bases. The CDR3 sequence: CASSLGADYEQYF. Written as DNA, the CDR3 is TGTGCCAGCAGCTTGGGAGCCGACTACGAGCAGTACTTC. Full variable domain (rest looked up from reference TRBV5-6 and TRBJ2-7): DAGVTQSPTHLIKTRGQQVTLRCSPKSGHDTVSWYQQALGQGPQFIFQYYEEEERQRGNFPDRFSGHQFPNYSSELNVNALLLGDSALYLCASSLGADYEQYFGPGTRLTVT.

V is TRBV18 and J is TRBJ2-2, with D possibly matching TRBD1 (6 bases). The V and J ends lost 6 bases and 1 base respectively, with 18 bases between them. CDR1 KGHSH and CDR2 LQKENI come from the germline V gene. This CDR3 has 17 residues. The DNA for the CDR3 is TGTGCCAGCTCCAGGGGTCTATTCACAGGGAACACCGGGGAGCTGTTTTTT. This gives the protein CASSRGLFTGNTGELFF.

The V call is TRBV10-3, the J call TRBJ2-1; 9 bases agree with TRBD1. J gave up 6 bases and V 6 bases, and 3 bases lay outside the gene matches. The CDR3 loop spans 13 amino acids. Germline V CDR1 and CDR2: ENHRY, SYGVKD. Written as DNA, the CDR3 is TGTGCCATCAGATCGGACAGGGGCAATGAGCAGTTCTTC. It yields the protein CAIRSDRGNEQFF.

This chain joins TRBV5-1 and TRBJ1-1; 8 positions match TRBD1. CDR1 is SGHRS, CDR2 YFSETQ, per germline. This CDR3 is 14 amino acids long. Unmatched junction bases numbered 7, after V lost 2 bases and J lost 7 bases. The CDR3 loop is CASSFLQGGNEAFF. The CDR3 DNA follows: TGCGCCAGCAGCTTCTTACAGGGGGGGAATGAAGCTTTCTTT. Together with reference TRBV5-1 and TRBJ1-1, the CDR3 gives the full variable domain: KAGVTQTPRYLIKTRGQQVTLSCSPISGHRSVSWYQQTPGQGLQFLFEYFSETQRNKGNFPGRFSGRQFSNSRSEMNVSTLELGDSALYLCASSFLQGGNEAFFGQGTRLTVV.

The rearrangement joins TRBV5-1 to TRBJ2-1, with TRBD1 matching 7 bases. This CDR3 comprises 15 residues. In germline, CDR1 is SGHRS, CDR2 YFSETQ. Germline trimming cut 2 bases from V and 5 bases from J; bases unmatched to any gene: 7. The CDR3 sequence is CASSLQGLGHNEQFF. CDR3 bases: TGCGCCAGCAGCTTACAGGGGTTGGGGCACAATGAGCAGTTCTTC.

The chain carries TRBV7-9 and TRBJ1-4; the D gene is possibly TRBD1 (5 bases). This CDR3 is 15 amino acids long. V was shortened by 1 base and J by 1 base, with 7 bases between the two germline ends. Germline V CDR1 and CDR2: SEHNR, FQNEAQ (reference sequence). This CDR3 is CASSLGGGTNEKLFF. In DNA form, the CDR3 reads TGTGCCAGCAGCTTAGGTGGGGGAACTAATGAAAAACTGTTTTTT.

V gene TRBV7-6 combines with J gene TRBJ2-1; 11 nucleotides align to TRBD1. Germline V gene lookup returns CDR1 SGHVS and CDR2 FNYEAQ. V dropped 5 bases and J dropped 8; count of bases not matched to a gene: 8. The length of the CDR3 is 15 residues. CDR3 sequence (DNA): TGTGCCAGCAGCCCGGGGACAGGGGGTTCAGATGAGCAGTTCTTC. Its translation is CASSPGTGGSDEQFF.

The gene calls are TRBV5-1 and TRBJ2-5, with D perhaps matching TRBD1 (5 bases). Trimming stripped 1 base from V and 4 bases from J, with 11 bases between. Germline V CDR1 and CDR2: SGHRS, YFSETQ. The length of the CDR3 is 14 residues. CDR3 coding DNA: TGCGCCAGCAGCTTGAATTCAGGGATAGAGACCCAGTACTTC. As protein: CASSLNSGIETQYF.

The sample holds a few counts of this clone. This chain joins TRBV27 and TRBJ2-7; D is perhaps TRBD1 (6 bases). Trimming removed 5 bases from V and 1 base from J, with 15 bases in between. Germline V gives CDR1 MNHEY, CDR2 SMNVEV (reference sequence). The CDR3 covers 15 residues. DNA for the CDR3: TGTGCCAGCAGTCCACAACAGGGTTTGTCCTACGAGCAGTACTTC. Its translation: CASSPQQGLSYEQYF.

The V gene is TRBV7-9, the J gene TRBJ2-1; TRBD2 might be the D (6 bases). V lost 3 bases and J lost 6, with 12 bases in between. This CDR3 region has 14 residues. The germline V gene encodes CDR1 SEHNR and CDR2 FQNEAQ (reference sequence). The CDR3 coding sequence is TGTGCCAGCAGCTTCGGCGGGGACGTCAATGAGCAGTTCTTC. Amino acids: CASSFGGDVNEQFF.

The chain recombines TRBV7-2 with TRBJ2-1, with D perhaps TRBD1 (5 bases). The CDR3 totals 15 residues. Germline lookup yields CDR1 SGHTA and CDR2 FQGNSA. V dropped 1 base and J dropped 0 bases, with 7 bases sitting between them. CDR3 bases: TGTGCCAGCAGCTTAGGAAGGGGCTCCTACAATGAGCAGTTCTTC. This encodes CASSLGRGSYNEQFF.